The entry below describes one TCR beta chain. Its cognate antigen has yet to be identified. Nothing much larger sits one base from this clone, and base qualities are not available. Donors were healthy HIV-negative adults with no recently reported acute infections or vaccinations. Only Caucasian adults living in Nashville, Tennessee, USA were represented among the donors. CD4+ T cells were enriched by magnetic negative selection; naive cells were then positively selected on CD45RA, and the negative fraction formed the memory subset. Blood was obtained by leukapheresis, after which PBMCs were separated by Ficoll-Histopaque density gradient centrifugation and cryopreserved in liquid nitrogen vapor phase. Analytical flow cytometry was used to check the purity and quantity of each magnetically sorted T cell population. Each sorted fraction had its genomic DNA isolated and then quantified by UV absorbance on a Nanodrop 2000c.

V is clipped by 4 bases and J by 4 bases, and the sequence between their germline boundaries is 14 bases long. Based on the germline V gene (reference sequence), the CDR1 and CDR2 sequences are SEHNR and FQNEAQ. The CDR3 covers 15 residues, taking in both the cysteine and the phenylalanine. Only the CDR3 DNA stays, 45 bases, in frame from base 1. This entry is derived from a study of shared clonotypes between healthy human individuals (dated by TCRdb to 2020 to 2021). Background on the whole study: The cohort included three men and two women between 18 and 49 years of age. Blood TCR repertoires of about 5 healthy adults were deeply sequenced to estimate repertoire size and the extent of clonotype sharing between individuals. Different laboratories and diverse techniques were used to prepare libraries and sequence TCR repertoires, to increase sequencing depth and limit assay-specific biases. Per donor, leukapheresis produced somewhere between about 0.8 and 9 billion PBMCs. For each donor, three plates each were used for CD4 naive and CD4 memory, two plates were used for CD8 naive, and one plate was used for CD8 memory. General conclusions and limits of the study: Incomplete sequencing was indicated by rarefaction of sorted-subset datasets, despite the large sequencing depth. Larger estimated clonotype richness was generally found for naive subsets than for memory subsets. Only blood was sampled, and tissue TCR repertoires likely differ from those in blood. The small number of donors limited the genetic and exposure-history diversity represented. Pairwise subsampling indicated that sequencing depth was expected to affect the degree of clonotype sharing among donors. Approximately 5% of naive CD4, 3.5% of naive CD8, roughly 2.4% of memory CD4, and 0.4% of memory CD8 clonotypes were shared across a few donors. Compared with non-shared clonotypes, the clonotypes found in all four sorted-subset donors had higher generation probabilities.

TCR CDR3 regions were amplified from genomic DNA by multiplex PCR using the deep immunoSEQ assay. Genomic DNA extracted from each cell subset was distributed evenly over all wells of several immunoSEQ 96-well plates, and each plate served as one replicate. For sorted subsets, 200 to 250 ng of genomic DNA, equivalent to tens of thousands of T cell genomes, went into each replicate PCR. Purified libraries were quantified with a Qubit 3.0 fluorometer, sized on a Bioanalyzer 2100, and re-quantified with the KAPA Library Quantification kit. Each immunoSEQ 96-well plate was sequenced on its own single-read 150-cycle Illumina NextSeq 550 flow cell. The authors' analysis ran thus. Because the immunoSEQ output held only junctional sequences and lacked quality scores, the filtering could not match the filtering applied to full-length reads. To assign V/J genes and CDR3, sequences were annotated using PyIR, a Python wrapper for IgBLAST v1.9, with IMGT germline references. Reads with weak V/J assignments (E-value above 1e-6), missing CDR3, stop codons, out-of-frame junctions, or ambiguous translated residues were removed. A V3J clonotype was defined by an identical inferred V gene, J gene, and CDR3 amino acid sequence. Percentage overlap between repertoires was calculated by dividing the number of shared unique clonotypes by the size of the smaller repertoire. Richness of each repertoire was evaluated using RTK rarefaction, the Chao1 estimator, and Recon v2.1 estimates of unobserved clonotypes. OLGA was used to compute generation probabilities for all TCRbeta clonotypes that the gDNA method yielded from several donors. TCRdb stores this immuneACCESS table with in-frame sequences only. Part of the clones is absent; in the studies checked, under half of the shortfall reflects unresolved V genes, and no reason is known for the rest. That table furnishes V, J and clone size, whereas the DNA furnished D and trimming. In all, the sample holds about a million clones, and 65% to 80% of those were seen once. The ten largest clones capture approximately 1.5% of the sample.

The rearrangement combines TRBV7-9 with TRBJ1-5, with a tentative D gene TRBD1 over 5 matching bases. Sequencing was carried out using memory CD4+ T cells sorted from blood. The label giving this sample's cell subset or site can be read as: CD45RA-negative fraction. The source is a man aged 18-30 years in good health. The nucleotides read TGTGCCAGCAGCTCCGGGGACGGTATTAATCAGCCCCAGCATTTT. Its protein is CASSSGDGINQPQHF.